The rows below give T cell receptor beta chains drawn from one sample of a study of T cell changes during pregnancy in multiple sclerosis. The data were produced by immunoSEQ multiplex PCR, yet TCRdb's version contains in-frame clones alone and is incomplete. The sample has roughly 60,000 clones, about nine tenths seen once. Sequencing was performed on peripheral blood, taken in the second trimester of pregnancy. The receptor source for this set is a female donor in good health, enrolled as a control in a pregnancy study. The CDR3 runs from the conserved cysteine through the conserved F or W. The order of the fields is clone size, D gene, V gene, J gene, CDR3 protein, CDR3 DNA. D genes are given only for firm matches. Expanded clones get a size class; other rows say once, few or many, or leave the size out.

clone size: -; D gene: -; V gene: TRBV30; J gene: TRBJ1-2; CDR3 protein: CAWSGALLLYGYTF; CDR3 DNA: TGTGCCTGGAGTGGGGCGTTACTCCTCTATGGCTACACCTTC
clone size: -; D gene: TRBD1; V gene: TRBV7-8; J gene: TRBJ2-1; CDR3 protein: CASRSTGTGSEQFF; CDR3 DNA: TGTGCCAGCAGGTCCACCGGGACAGGGTCCGAGCAGTTCTTC
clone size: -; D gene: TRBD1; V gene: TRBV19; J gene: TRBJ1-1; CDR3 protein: CASSLPGQGAVTEAFF; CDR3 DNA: TGTGCCAGTAGTCTTCCGGGACAGGGGGCGGTCACTGAAGCTTTCTTT
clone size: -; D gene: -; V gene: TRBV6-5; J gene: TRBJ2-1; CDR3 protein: CASSYSRNEQFF; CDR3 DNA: TGTGCCAGCAGTTACTCGAGGAATGAGCAGTTCTTC
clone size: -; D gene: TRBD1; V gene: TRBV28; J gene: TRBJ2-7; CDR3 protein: CASSPRWTGATIGQYF; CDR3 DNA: TGTGCCAGCAGCCCTCGATGGACAGGGGCCACCATTGGGCAGTACTTC
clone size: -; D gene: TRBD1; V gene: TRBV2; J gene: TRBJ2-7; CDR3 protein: CATRQGLYEQYF; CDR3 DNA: TGTGCCACAAGACAGGGCCTCTACGAGCAGTACTTC
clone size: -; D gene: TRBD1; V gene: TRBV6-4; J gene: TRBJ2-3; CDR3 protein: CASSDSRGRGHTQYF; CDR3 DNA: TGTGCCAGCAGTGACTCCAGGGGGCGCGGTCATACGCAGTATTTT
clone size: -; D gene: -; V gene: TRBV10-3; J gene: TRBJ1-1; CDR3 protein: CAISPGDGTEAFF; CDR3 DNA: TGTGCCATCAGTCCAGGGGATGGGACTGAAGCTTTCTTT
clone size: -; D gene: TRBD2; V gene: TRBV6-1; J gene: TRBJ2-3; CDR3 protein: CASSELAGATDTQYF; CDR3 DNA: TGTGCCAGCAGTGAATTAGCGGGAGCCACAGATACGCAGTATTTT
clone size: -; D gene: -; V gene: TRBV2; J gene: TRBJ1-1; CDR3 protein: CASLWERPMNTEAFF; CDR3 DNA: TGTGCCAGCTTATGGGAGAGACCCATGAACACTGAAGCTTTCTTT
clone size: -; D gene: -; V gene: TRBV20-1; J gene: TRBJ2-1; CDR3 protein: CSGRGDEQFF; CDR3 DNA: TGCAGTGGGAGGGGAGATGAGCAGTTCTTC
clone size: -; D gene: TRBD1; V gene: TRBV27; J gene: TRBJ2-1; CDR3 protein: CASSPLRGLYNEQFF; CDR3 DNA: TGTGCCAGCAGCCCTCTCAGGGGGCTCTACAATGAGCAGTTCTTC
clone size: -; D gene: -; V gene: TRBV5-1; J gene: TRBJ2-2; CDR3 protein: CASSTTGSGTGELFF; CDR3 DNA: TGCGCCAGCAGCACGACGGGCTCGGGGACCGGGGAGCTGTTTTTT
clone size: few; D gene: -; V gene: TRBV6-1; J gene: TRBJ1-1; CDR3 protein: CASSEGRYTEAFF; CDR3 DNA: TGTGCCAGCAGTGAGGGGAGATACACTGAAGCTTTCTTT
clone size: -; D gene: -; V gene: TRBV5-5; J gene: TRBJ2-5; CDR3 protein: CASSFPGETQYF; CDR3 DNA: TGTGCCAGCAGCTTCCCCGGAGAGACCCAGTACTTC
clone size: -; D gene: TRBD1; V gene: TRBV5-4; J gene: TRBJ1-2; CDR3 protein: CASSPRDRGIGYTF; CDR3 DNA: TGTGCCAGCAGCCCCAGGGACAGGGGAATTGGCTACACCTTC
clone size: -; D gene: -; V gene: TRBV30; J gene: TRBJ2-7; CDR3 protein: CASWGPSGEQYF; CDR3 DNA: TGTGCCTCCTGGGGGCCTTCGGGGGAGCAGTACTTC
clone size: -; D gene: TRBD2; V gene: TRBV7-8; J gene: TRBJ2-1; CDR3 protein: CASSSTGTSAYNEQFF; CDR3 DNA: TGTGCCAGCAGCTCCACCGGGACTAGCGCCTACAATGAGCAGTTCTTC
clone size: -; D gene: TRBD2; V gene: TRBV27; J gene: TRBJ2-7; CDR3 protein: CASSLGLAYEQYF; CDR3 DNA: TGTGCCAGCAGTTTGGGACTAGCCTACGAGCAGTACTTC
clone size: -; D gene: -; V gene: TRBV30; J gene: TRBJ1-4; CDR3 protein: CAWSVAGVREKLFF; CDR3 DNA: TGTGCCTGGAGTGTGGCAGGGGTACGAGAAAAACTGTTTTTT
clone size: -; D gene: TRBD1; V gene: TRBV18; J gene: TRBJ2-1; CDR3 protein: CASSRSGTVNNEQFF; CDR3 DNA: TGTGCCAGCTCACGATCCGGGACAGTTAACAATGAGCAGTTCTTC
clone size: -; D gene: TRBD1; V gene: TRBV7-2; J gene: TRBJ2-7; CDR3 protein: CASSLQAGTGASYEQYF; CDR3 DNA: TGTGCCAGCAGCTTACAAGCCGGGACAGGGGCGTCCTACGAGCAGTACTTC
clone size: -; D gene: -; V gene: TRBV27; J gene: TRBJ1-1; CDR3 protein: CASSLFGQTTEAFF; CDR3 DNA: TGTGCCAGCAGTTTATTCGGACAGACCACTGAAGCTTTCTTT
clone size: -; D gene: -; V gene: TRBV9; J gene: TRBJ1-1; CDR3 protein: CASSEDYRGNTEAFF; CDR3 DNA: TGTGCCAGCAGCGAGGATTATAGGGGGAACACTGAAGCTTTCTTT
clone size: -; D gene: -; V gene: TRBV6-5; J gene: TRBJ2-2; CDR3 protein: CASSWGRGNTGELFF; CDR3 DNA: TGTGCCAGCAGTTGGGGCAGGGGGAACACCGGGGAGCTGTTTTTT
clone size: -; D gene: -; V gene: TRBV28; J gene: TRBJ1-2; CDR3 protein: CASSLGGAPKMLGYTF; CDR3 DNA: TGTGCCAGCAGTTTGGGGGGGGCACCCAAGATGTTAGGCTACACCTTC
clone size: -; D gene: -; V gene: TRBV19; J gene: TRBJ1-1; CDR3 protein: CASRSGETRNTEAFF; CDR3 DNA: TGTGCCAGTCGATCAGGGGAAACTCGTAACACTGAAGCTTTCTTT
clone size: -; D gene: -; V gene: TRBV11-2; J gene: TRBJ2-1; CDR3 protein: CASSFLARASYNEQFF; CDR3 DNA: TGTGCCAGCAGCTTTCTGGCGCGGGCCTCCTACAATGAGCAGTTCTTC
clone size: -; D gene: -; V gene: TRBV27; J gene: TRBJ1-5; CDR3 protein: CASGGGNQPQHF; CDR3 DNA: TGTGCCAGCGGGGGGGGCAATCAGCCCCAGCATTTT
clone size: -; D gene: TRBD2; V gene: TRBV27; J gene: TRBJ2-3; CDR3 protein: CASSPSGHTQYF; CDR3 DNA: TGTGCCAGCAGTCCTAGCGGGCATACGCAGTATTTT
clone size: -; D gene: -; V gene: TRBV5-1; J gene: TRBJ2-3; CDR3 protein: CASTDGQPADTQYF; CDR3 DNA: TGCGCCAGCACCGACGGACAGCCCGCAGATACGCAGTATTTT
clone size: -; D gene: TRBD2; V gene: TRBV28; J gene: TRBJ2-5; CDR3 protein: CASSLGLAGVRETQYF; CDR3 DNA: TGTGCCAGCAGCCTGGGACTAGCGGGAGTGAGAGAGACCCAGTACTTC
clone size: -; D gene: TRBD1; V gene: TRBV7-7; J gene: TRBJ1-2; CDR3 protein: CASSPPRDRSYGYTF; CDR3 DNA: TGTGCTAGCAGCCCCCCCCGGGACAGGTCCTATGGCTACACCTTC
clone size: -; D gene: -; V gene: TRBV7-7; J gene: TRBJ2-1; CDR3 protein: CASSLGESSYNEQFF; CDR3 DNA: TGTGCTAGCAGCTTAGGGGAGAGCTCCTACAATGAGCAGTTCTTC
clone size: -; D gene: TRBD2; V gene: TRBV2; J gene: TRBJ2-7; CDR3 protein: CASSTSGSYEQYF; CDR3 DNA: TGTGCCAGCTCGACCAGCGGGAGCTACGAGCAGTACTTC
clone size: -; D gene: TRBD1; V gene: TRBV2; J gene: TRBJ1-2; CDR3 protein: CASTTNEQGPHNTF; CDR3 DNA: TGTGCCAGCACTACAAACGAACAGGGGCCCCATAACACCTTC
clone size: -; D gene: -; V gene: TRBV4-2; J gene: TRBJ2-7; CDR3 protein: CASSPLGGAYEQYF; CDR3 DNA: TGTGCCAGCAGCCCCCTGGGGGGAGCCTACGAGCAGTACTTC
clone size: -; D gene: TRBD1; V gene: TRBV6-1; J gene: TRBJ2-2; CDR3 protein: CASTPGQGDAGELFF; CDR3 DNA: TGTGCCAGCACTCCGGGCCAGGGGGACGCCGGGGAGCTGTTTTTT
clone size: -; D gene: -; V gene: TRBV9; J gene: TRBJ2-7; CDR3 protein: CASSVAVGSYEQYF; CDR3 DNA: TGTGCCAGCAGCGTAGCGGTGGGGAGCTACGAGCAGTACTTC
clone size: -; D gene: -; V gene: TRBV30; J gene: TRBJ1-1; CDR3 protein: CAWSNTGEAFF; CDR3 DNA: TGTGCCTGGAGTAACACAGGAGAAGCTTTCTTT
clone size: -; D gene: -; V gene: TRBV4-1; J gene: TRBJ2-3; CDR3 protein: CASSQDGWRGQYF; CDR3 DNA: TGCGCCAGCAGCCAAGATGGGTGGCGGGGGCAGTATTTT
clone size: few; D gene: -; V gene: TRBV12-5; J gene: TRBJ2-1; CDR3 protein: CASVHSSYNEQFF; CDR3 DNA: TGTGCTAGTGTCCATAGCTCCTACAATGAGCAGTTCTTC
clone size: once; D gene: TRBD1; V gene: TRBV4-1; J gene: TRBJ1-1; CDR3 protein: CASSFPRGIEAFF; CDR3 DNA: TGCGCCAGCAGCTTTCCCAGGGGGATTGAAGCTTTCTTT